This passage covers 18 T cell receptor beta chains from one sample sequenced in a study of blood T cell repertoires in COVID-19. Profiling relied on immunoSEQ multiplex PCR, and the TCRdb table lists in-frame clones only, not all of them. The sample holds 90,000 to 100,000 clones, 80% to 85% seen once. Sequencing used peripheral blood. These receptor sequences come from a man between 70 and 80 years old with active or convalescent COVID-19.

This clone was recorded a few times. The chain couples TRBV7-8 to TRBJ1-2, with D possibly matching TRBD1 (5 bases). Germline values: CDR1 SGHVS, CDR2 FQNEAQ. This CDR3 has 14 residues. With 5 bases removed from V and 3 bases from J, the gap between germline ends came to 13 bases. CDR3 loop: CASSRGIQDYGYTF. DNA for the CDR3: TGTGCCAGCAGCCGAGGGATACAGGACTATGGCTACACCTTC. Full variable domain (remainder filled in from reference TRBV7-8 and TRBJ1-2): GAGVSQSPRYKVAKRGQDVALRCDPISGHVSLFWYQQALGQGPEFLTYFQNEAQLDKSGLPSDRFFAERPEGSVSTLKIQRTQQEDSAVYLCASSRGIQDYGYTFGSGTRLTVV.

The V call is TRBV6-5, the J call TRBJ1-5, with D perhaps TRBD1 (6 bases). Trimming took off 7 bases at V and 6 bases at J, with 16 bases between the two ends. The CDR3 sequence is 14 residues long. Germline CDR1 and CDR2: MNHEY and SVGAGI. The CDR3 here is CASKLWGGGQPQHF. The CDR3 nucleotides are TGTGCCAGCAAACTATGGGGGGGCGGTCAGCCCCAGCATTTT.

The chain links TRBV2 to TRBJ1-2, with 8 nucleotides matching TRBD1. Germline CDR1 SNHLY, CDR2 FYNNEI. The length of the CDR3 is 19 residues. Trimming removed 4 bases from V and 0 bases from J; junction bases left unmatched: 16. The CDR3 nucleotides are TGTGCCAGCAGTGGCCGACCGGGACAGGCTTTACCCTCTAACTATGGCTACACCTTC. Amino acids: CASSGRPGQALPSNYGYTF.

This clone was counted once. The chain couples TRBV18 to TRBJ1-1; D gene ambiguous. The ends were cut back, 5 bases at V and 0 bases at J, with 7 bases in the middle. The CDR3 length is 13 residues. Germline V gene lookup returns CDR1 KGHSH and CDR2 LQKENI. CDR3 in DNA: TGTGCCAGCTCAGCAGGAATGAACACTGAAGCTTTCTTT. As protein: CASSAGMNTEAFF.

V usage is TRBV18 and J usage is TRBJ2-5; D is possibly TRBD2 (6 bases). CDR3 size: 13 residues. Trimming took 5 bases from V and 3 from J, leaving 10 bases between them. The germline gives CDR1 KGHSH, CDR2 LQKENI. CDR3 sequence: CASSERREETQYF. CDR3 bases: TGTGCCAGCTCAGAAAGGAGGGAAGAGACCCAGTACTTC.

This CDR3 is CASSPSGGAVDTQYF. Written as DNA, the CDR3 is TGTGCCAGCAGCCCTAGCGGGGGGGCAGTAGATACGCAGTATTTT. The V call is TRBV7-2, the J call TRBJ2-3, with 12 bases that match TRBD2. J gave up 5 bases and V 5 bases, and 5 bases lay outside the gene matches. This CDR3 has 15 residues. Germline CDR1 is SGHTA and CDR2 is FQGNSA.

Points on this clone: This specimen includes other DNA sequences encoding the same CDR3. The rearrangement joins TRBV3-1 (or the pseudogene TRBV3-2) to TRBJ1-6; perhaps TRBD1 as D (5 bases). The CDR3 runs 13 residues. Trimming removed 1 base at V and 10 bases at J, with 8 bases between. Germline V gives CDR1 LGHDT, CDR2 YNNKEL (reference sequence). CDR3 nucleotides: TGTGCCAGCAGCCAAGTGGGGGGGTCACCCCTCCACTTT. This translates into CASSQVGGSPLHF.

The rearrangement links TRBV30 to TRBJ2-3, with 8 bases fitting TRBD2. The germline CDR1 and CDR2 sequences are GTSNPN and SVGIG (reference sequence). The CDR3 consists of 14 residues. Trimming removed 6 bases from V and 2 bases from J; junction bases left unmatched: 7. The CDR3 DNA reads as TGTGCCTGCCACGCGGGGGGCACCACAGATACGCAGTATTTT. It encodes CACHAGGTTDTQYF.

V and J are TRBV7-9 and TRBJ2-7; 10 bases agree with TRBD1. Germline assignment: CDR1 SEHNR and CDR2 FQNEAQ (reference sequence). CDR3 length: 16 amino acids. V gave up 0 bases and J gave up 3 bases; unmatched junction bases: 5. In DNA form, the CDR3 reads TGTGCCAGCAGCTTAGCGGGACAGGGGAAGCACTACGAGCAGTACTTC. It encodes CASSLAGQGKHYEQYF.

The rearrangement links TRBV5-8 to TRBJ2-2; TRBD2 might be the D (5 bases). V gave up 1 base and J gave up 1 base, with 11 bases separating them. Germline V gene data show CDR1 as SGHTS and CDR2 as YDEGEE. The CDR3 sequence is 16 residues long. This CDR3 reads CASSLYTGLNTGELFF. The CDR3 nucleotides are TGTGCCAGCAGCTTGTATACGGGATTGAACACCGGGGAGCTGTTTTTT.

V is TRBV21-1 and J is TRBJ1-2; TRBD1 is taken as the D call from the table, unchecked against the DNA. TRBV21-1 is flagged as a pseudogene. The CDR3 has 17 residues. The CDR3 is CASRTVVPGQQLYGYTF. In DNA, the CDR3 is TGTGCCAGCAGAACGGTCGTACCGGGACAGCAACTCTATGGCTACACCTTC.

J is TRBJ2-1 and V is TRBV7-8, with 12 bases matching TRBD2. Germline CDR1 and CDR2: SGHVS and FQNEAQ. V lost 5 bases, J lost 5 bases, and 4 bases stayed unmatched. The CDR3 has 15 amino acids. The CDR3 spells CASSIGLAGNNEQFF. CDR3 nucleotides: TGTGCCAGCAGCATAGGACTAGCGGGGAACAATGAGCAGTTCTTC. Together with reference TRBV7-8 and TRBJ2-1, the CDR3 gives the full variable domain: GAGVSQSPRYKVAKRGQDVALRCDPISGHVSLFWYQQALGQGPEFLTYFQNEAQLDKSGLPSDRFFAERPEGSVSTLKIQRTQQEDSAVYLCASSIGLAGNNEQFFGPGTRLTVL.

The rearrangement joins TRBV7-2 to TRBJ2-7; the match to TRBD2 covers 7 bases. Germline CDR1 is SGHTA and CDR2 is FQGNSA. The CDR3 length is 16 residues. J lost 4 bases, V lost 3 bases, and 12 bases had no gene match. In DNA form, the CDR3 reads TGTGCCAGCAGCTTTGGCGGGGGACGAACCTTTTACGAGCAGTACTTC. This translates into CASSFGGGRTFYEQYF. The whole variable domain, remainder taken from reference TRBV7-2 and TRBJ2-7, is GAGVSQSPSNKVTEKGKDVELRCDPISGHTALYWYRQSLGQGLEFLIYFQGNSAPDKSGLPSDRFSAERTGGSVSTLTIQRTQQEDSAVYLCASSFGGGRTFYEQYFGPGTRLTVT.

V and J are TRBV10-1 and TRBJ2-5, with 9 bases that match TRBD2. J was trimmed by 5 bases and V by 8 bases; bases with no gene match: 12. Germline V gene lookup returns CDR1 WNHNN and CDR2 SYGVQD (reference sequence). The CDR3 consists of 15 residues. CDR3: CASVLAGPRGETQYF. The CDR3 region has the DNA TGCGCCAGCGTCCTAGCGGGGCCGAGAGGGGAGACCCAGTACTTC.

V gene TRBV21-1 combines with J gene TRBJ2-5; the D call TRBD2 from the table was never checked on the DNA. TRBV21-1 is labeled a pseudogene. This CDR3 is built from 18 residues. CDR3 DNA sequence: TGTGCCAGCAGCAAAAGTTGGGGACTACCTTACAAAAGGGGGACCCAGTACTTC. Translating it yields CASSKSWGLPYKRGTQYF.

This chain connects TRBV12-3 or TRBV12-4 to TRBJ1-4, with 7 bases aligning to TRBD1. Trimming took 9 bases from V and 2 from J; bases not matched to a gene: 3. This CDR3 region has 13 residues. The CDR3 nucleotides are TGTGCCAGTTGCAGGGGGACTAATGAAAAACTGTTTTTT. Amino acids: CASCRGTNEKLFF.

The V and J genes are TRBV6-5 and TRBJ2-2, with D possibly matching TRBD2 (7 bases). Looked up from germline, CDR1 is MNHEY and CDR2 is SVGAGI. V shed 2 bases and J shed 5 bases, with 12 bases lying between them. The CDR3 spans 15 residues. CDR3 sequence reads: CASSYSRGATGELFF. DNA for the CDR3: TGTGCCAGCAGTTACAGTCGGGGGGCTACCGGGGAGCTGTTTTTT.

In this sample, this clone turned up a few times. CDR3 sequence (DNA): TGTGCCAGCAGTGGCGGACAGCTAGAATACACTGAAGCTTTCTTT. Its translation: CASSGGQLEYTEAFF. The chain has TRBV2 and TRBJ1-1; possible D gene TRBD1, 6 bases. The CDR3 runs 15 residues. Looked up from germline, CDR1 is SNHLY and CDR2 is FYNNEI. The V and J ends lost 4 bases and 3 bases respectively, with 15 bases between them. The full variable domain, its missing parts supplied by reference TRBV2 and TRBJ1-1, is EPEVTQTPSHQVTQMGQEVILRCVPISNHLYFYWYRQILGQKVEFLVSFYNNEISEKSEIFDDQFSVERPDGSNFTLKIRSTKLEDSAMYFCASSGGQLEYTEAFFGQGTRLTVV.